This paragraph reports one T cell receptor (beta chain). This sample was taken from a study of CD8+CD57+ T cells in acquired aplastic anemia. TCR beta VDJ combinations and CDR3 sequences were profiled from genomic DNA. TCRdb re-derived calls from the reads in MiXCR, one entry per CDR3 protein. The sample yields about 210,000 distinct CDR3 sequences, around 63% seen once. Trimming shortened V by 1 base and J by 5 bases, and 18 bases separated the two germline ends. Germline lookup yields CDR1 SEHNR and CDR2 FQNEAQ (reference sequence). The CDR3 is 16 amino acids. The chain uses TRBV7-9 and TRBJ2-7; D perhaps matches TRBD1 (5 bases). The sample taken for sequencing was sorted CD4+, CD8+, or CD8+CD57+ T cells (not recorded which) from PBMCs. This sequence originates from a human donor in good health. The CDR3 here is CASSLDSGKTPHEQYF. The CDR3 DNA reads as TGTGCCAGCAGCTTAGATTCAGGGAAGACCCCCCACGAGCAGTACTTC.